This T cell receptor beta chain was sequenced for a study of T cells in tuberculosis. Overall study context: The T cells targeted glucose monomycolate, a mycobacterial lipid, via CD1B.

Note on this clone: Its specificity is unknown.

General study points: GMM-specific TCRs were nearer to active tuberculosis alpha repertoires, suggesting expansion. Smaller alpha distances in active tuberculosis partly reflected shorter CDR3-alpha lengths.

The germline gives CDR1 SGHRS, CDR2 YFSETQ. V gave up 1 base and J gave up 4 bases; unmatched junction bases: 4. This CDR3 comprises 15 residues. Some clones are missing from TCRdb's copy, which holds only in-frame ones; the method was immunoSEQ multiplex PCR. In the table there are 25,000 to 35,000 clones, nearly 90% of which are singletons. Each clinical donor contributed on average roughly 92,000 T cells from unsorted cryopreserved PBMC. Input material: PBMCs. The V and J genes are TRBV5-1 and TRBJ1-5, with 8 bases aligning to TRBD1. The origin of this receptor is a donor aged 10 to 29 with latent tuberculosis or without tuberculosis infection. CDR3 in DNA: TGCGCCAGCAGCTTGACAGGGGGAACGAATCAGCCCCAGCATTTT. Amino acids: CASSLTGGTNQPQHF.